The T cell receptor beta chain described here comes from a study of T cell changes during pregnancy in multiple sclerosis. Measured with immunoSEQ multiplex PCR; TCRdb has only the in-frame clones, and not every one. The sample contains approximately 120,000 clones, 96% of which appear only once. The CDR3 has 14 residues. Trimming shortened V by 2 bases and J by 4 bases, and 10 bases separated the two germline ends. CDR1 and CDR2 (germline): SGHNT, YYREEE (reference sequence). This sequence was found in a female donor with multiple sclerosis, enrolled in a pregnancy study. Material: peripheral blood, obtained after pregnancy. V gene TRBV5-4 combines with J gene TRBJ1-3; perhaps TRBD1 as D (5 bases). The CDR3 reads CASSFRGRGNTIYF. DNA for the CDR3: TGTGCCAGCAGCTTCCGGGGGAGGGGAAACACCATATATTTT.